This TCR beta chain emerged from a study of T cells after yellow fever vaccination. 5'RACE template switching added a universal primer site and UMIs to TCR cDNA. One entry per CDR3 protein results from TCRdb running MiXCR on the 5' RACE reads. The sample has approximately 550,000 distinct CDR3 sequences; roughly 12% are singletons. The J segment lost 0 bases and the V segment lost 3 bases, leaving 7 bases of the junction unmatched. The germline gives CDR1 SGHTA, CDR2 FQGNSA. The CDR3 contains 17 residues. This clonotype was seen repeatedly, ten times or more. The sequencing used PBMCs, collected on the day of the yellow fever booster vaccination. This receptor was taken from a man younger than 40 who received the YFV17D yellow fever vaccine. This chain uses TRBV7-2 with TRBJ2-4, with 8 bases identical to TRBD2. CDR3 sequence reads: CASSFSSGLIAKNIQYF. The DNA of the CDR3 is TGTGCCAGCAGCTTTTCTAGCGGGTTGATAGCCAAAAACATTCAGTACTTC.